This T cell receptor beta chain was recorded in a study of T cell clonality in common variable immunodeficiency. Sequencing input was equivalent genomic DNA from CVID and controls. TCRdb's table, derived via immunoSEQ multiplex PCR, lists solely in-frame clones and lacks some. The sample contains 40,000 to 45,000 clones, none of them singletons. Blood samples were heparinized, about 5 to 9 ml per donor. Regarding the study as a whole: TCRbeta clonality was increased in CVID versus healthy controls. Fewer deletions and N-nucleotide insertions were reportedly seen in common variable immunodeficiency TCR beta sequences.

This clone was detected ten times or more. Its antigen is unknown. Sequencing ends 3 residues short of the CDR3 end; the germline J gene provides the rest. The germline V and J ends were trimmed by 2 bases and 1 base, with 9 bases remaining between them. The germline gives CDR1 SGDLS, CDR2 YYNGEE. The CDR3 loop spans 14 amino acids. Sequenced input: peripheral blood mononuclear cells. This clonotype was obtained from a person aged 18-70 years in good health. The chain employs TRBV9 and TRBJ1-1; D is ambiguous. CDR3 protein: CASSVNPENTEAFF. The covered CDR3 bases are TGTGCCAGCAGCGTCAACCCAGAGAACACTGAA.